Listed below are T cell receptor beta chains from one sample, sequenced in a study of OX40 agonist ivuxolimab in advanced cancers. The method was immunoSEQ multiplex PCR; TCRdb's version includes in-frame clones alone and lacks a portion of them. This table has around 76,000 clones, over 80% appearing once. Specimen: CD4+ or CD8+ T cells sorted from blood, collected in a trial of the OX40 agonist ivuxolimab. The receptors originated from an adult with an advanced solid tumor such as melanoma, head and neck, liver or kidney cancer. CDR3s include the opening cysteine and the closing phenylalanine or tryptophan. The D gene is left open where the match is weak. Clone size is shown for a subset of rows, as once, few, many or a class of expanded clone.

d_call: TRBD1; j_call: TRBJ1-1; v_call: TRBV15; clone_size: NA; cdr3_aa: CATEHRTGANTEAFF; cdr3_nt: TGTGCCACCGAGCATAGGACAGGGGCGAACACTGAAGCTTTCTTT
d_call: NA; j_call: TRBJ1-2; v_call: TRBV18; clone_size: once; cdr3_aa: CASSPATDRYGYTF; cdr3_nt: TGTGCCAGCTCACCGGCGACGGACCGATATGGCTACACCTTC
d_call: NA; j_call: TRBJ2-2; v_call: TRBV14; clone_size: NA; cdr3_aa: CASSQVWGTGELFF; cdr3_nt: TGTGCCAGCAGCCAAGTTTGGGGGACCGGGGAGCTGTTTTTT
d_call: NA; j_call: TRBJ2-1; v_call: TRBV6-5; clone_size: NA; cdr3_aa: CASSYEAGTRNEQFF; cdr3_nt: TGTGCCAGCAGTTACGAGGCAGGGACTCGCAATGAGCAGTTCTTC
d_call: TRBD1; j_call: TRBJ1-1; v_call: TRBV19; clone_size: NA; cdr3_aa: CASSRGQLNTEAFF; cdr3_nt: TGTGCCAGTAGTAGGGGACAGTTGAACACTGAAGCTTTCTTT
d_call: NA; j_call: TRBJ2-7; v_call: TRBV28; clone_size: NA; cdr3_aa: CASSDRTAYEQYF; cdr3_nt: TGTGCCAGCAGTGACAGAACAGCTTACGAGCAGTACTTC
d_call: NA; j_call: TRBJ2-5; v_call: TRBV14; clone_size: NA; cdr3_aa: CASSQEAGQETQYF; cdr3_nt: TGTGCCAGCAGCCAAGAGGCAGGGCAAGAGACCCAGTACTTC
d_call: TRBD2; j_call: TRBJ2-4; v_call: TRBV5-1; clone_size: NA; cdr3_aa: CASTFGAGGTAKNIQYF; cdr3_nt: TGCGCCAGCACCTTCGGAGCGGGGGGTACCGCCAAAAACATTCAGTACTTC
d_call: TRBD1; j_call: TRBJ2-7; v_call: TRBV7-8; clone_size: NA; cdr3_aa: CASSPTGLSSYEQYF; cdr3_nt: TGTGCCAGCAGCCCGACAGGGCTGAGCTCCTACGAGCAGTACTTC
d_call: NA; j_call: TRBJ1-1; v_call: TRBV7-2; clone_size: NA; cdr3_aa: CASSLEQGGTEAFF; cdr3_nt: TGTGCCAGCAGCTTAGAACAGGGAGGGACTGAAGCTTTCTTT
d_call: NA; j_call: TRBJ2-2; v_call: TRBV29-1; clone_size: NA; cdr3_aa: CSVVSGLNTGELFF; cdr3_nt: TGCAGCGTTGTGTCTGGGTTGAACACCGGGGAGCTGTTTTTT
d_call: TRBD2; j_call: TRBJ2-2; v_call: TRBV28; clone_size: NA; cdr3_aa: CASSPRGGKANTGELFF; cdr3_nt: TGTGCCAGCAGTCCCCGCGGGGGGAAGGCCAACACCGGGGAGCTGTTTTTT
d_call: NA; j_call: TRBJ1-5; v_call: TRBV4-2; clone_size: NA; cdr3_aa: CASSQSENNQPQHF; cdr3_nt: TGTGCCAGCAGCCAATCCGAAAACAATCAGCCCCAGCATTTT
d_call: TRBD1; j_call: TRBJ1-5; v_call: TRBV11-2; clone_size: NA; cdr3_aa: CASSLRDRGEPQHF; cdr3_nt: TGTGCCAGCAGCTTACGGGACAGGGGTGAGCCCCAGCATTTT
d_call: NA; j_call: TRBJ2-1; v_call: TRBV7-9; clone_size: NA; cdr3_aa: CASSLEGLGSNEQFF; cdr3_nt: TGTGCCAGCAGCTTAGAAGGTCTGGGTTCGAATGAGCAGTTCTTC
d_call: NA; j_call: TRBJ1-3; v_call: TRBV7-9; clone_size: few; cdr3_aa: CASSRTPENTIYF; cdr3_nt: TGTGCCAGCAGTCGAACCCCTGAAAACACCATATATTTT
d_call: TRBD2; j_call: TRBJ2-7; v_call: TRBV6-4; clone_size: NA; cdr3_aa: CASSSGEEQYF; cdr3_nt: TGTGCCAGCAGTAGCGGGGAGGAGCAGTACTTC
d_call: NA; j_call: TRBJ1-5; v_call: TRBV4-2; clone_size: NA; cdr3_aa: CASSFGGNQPQHF; cdr3_nt: TGTGCCAGCAGCTTCGGCGGCAATCAGCCCCAGCATTTT
d_call: NA; j_call: TRBJ2-3; v_call: TRBV6-5; clone_size: NA; cdr3_aa: CASSYRTDTQYF; cdr3_nt: TGTGCCAGCAGTTATCGTACAGATACGCAGTATTTT
d_call: TRBD1; j_call: TRBJ2-5; v_call: TRBV9; clone_size: NA; cdr3_aa: CASSVDGTGGETQYF; cdr3_nt: TGTGCCAGCAGCGTAGATGGGACAGGAGGTGAGACCCAGTACTTC
d_call: NA; j_call: TRBJ1-3; v_call: TRBV28; clone_size: NA; cdr3_aa: CASTQVDSSVGNTIYF; cdr3_nt: TGTGCCAGCACCCAGGTGGACAGCTCCGTTGGAAACACCATATATTTT
d_call: NA; j_call: TRBJ2-5; v_call: TRBV7-8; clone_size: NA; cdr3_aa: CASAVWGAGEETQYF; cdr3_nt: TGTGCCAGCGCGGTATGGGGGGCTGGGGAAGAGACCCAGTACTTC
d_call: NA; j_call: TRBJ1-2; v_call: TRBV28; clone_size: NA; cdr3_aa: CASSFAEGYGYTF; cdr3_nt: TGTGCCAGCAGTTTTGCGGAGGGCTATGGCTACACCTTC
d_call: NA; j_call: TRBJ2-6; v_call: TRBV28; clone_size: NA; cdr3_aa: CASSLTGFSSGANVLTF; cdr3_nt: TGTGCCAGCAGTTTAACTGGGTTTAGCTCTGGGGCCAACGTCCTGACTTTC
d_call: NA; j_call: TRBJ1-6; v_call: TRBV7-2; clone_size: NA; cdr3_aa: CASSLVPVNNSPLHF; cdr3_nt: TGTGCCAGCAGCTTAGTTCCAGTTAATAATTCACCCCTCCACTTT
d_call: TRBD2; j_call: TRBJ2-5; v_call: TRBV19; clone_size: NA; cdr3_aa: CASSSVAGSQETQYF; cdr3_nt: TGTGCCAGTAGTTCCGTAGCGGGTAGCCAAGAGACCCAGTACTTC
d_call: NA; j_call: TRBJ1-3; v_call: TRBV9; clone_size: NA; cdr3_aa: CASSVFEGRRGNTIYF; cdr3_nt: TGTGCCAGCAGCGTATTTGAGGGTAGACGAGGAAACACCATATATTTT
d_call: NA; j_call: TRBJ2-1; v_call: TRBV27; clone_size: NA; cdr3_aa: CASSLVTGYNEQFF; cdr3_nt: TGTGCCAGCAGTTTGGTTACAGGTTACAATGAGCAGTTCTTC